This T cell receptor (beta chain) was recovered during a study of immune evolution from preneoplasia to lung adenocarcinoma. Broader study findings: Highest clonality occurred in KRAS-mutant, not EGFR-mutant or double wild-type, nodules. Normal lung had the highest top T cell clone frequencies.

Sequenced by immunoSEQ multiplex PCR; TCRdb stores in-frame clones only, minus some. The sample yields about 4,800 clones, 86% seen once. Patients had resection in Japan or China between about 2013 and 2017. Points on this clone: Its antigen is undetermined.

Germline loops: CDR1 KGHSH, CDR2 LQKENI. Trimming cost V 0 bases and J 1 base, with 12 bases left between them. This CDR3 spans 16 amino acids. Sequenced input: FFPE lung adenocarcinoma in situ tissue. This receptor was taken from a person aged 70 to 85 with lung adenocarcinoma. The genes are TRBV18 and TRBJ2-5; TRBD1 might be the D (6 bases). In DNA, the CDR3 is TGTGCCAGCTCACCACCGCAGGGGAGAAGCCAAGAGACCCAGTACTTC. Translation: CASSPPQGRSQETQYF. Together with reference TRBV18 and TRBJ2-5, the CDR3 gives the full variable domain: NAGVMQNPRHLVRRRGQEARLRCSPMKGHSHVYWYRQLPEEGLKFMVYLQKENIIDESGMPKERFSAEFPKEGPSILRIQQVVRGDSAAYFCASSPPQGRSQETQYFGPGTRLLVL.